Sequencing of this T cell receptor (beta chain) was carried out in a study of T cell repertoires in cytomegalovirus infection. Overall study: Shared public TCR beta signatures pointed to both CMV infection and a matching HLA type.

MiXCR was run by TCRdb on the reads, yielding one entry per CDR3 protein. Of 150,000 or so distinct CDR3 sequences listed, about 6% are singletons. Study-wide points: Ex vivo, HLA-C-restricted CMV-specific TCR beta clonotypes prevailed over the rest of the response. Accumulated public TCR beta family frequency recognized individuals carrying CMV together with the relevant HLA.

This clonotype showed up just a few times. What it binds is unknown. CDR1 is MGHRA and CDR2 is YSYEKL in the germline V gene. CDR3 size: 16 residues. The V gene end was trimmed by 2 bases and the J gene end by 5 bases; junction bases not matched to a gene: 9. The sample consisted of PBMCs. The sequence was collected from a human donor in good health (CMV status not recorded). Some clones in this sample may be carry-over from other donors' samples. This chain uses TRBV4-1 with TRBJ2-7; TRBD1 matches 10 bases. CDR3 amino acids: CASSQIWGQGYNEQYF. The DNA for the CDR3 is TGCGCCAGCAGCCAAATTTGGGGACAGGGGTACAACGAGCAGTACTTC.